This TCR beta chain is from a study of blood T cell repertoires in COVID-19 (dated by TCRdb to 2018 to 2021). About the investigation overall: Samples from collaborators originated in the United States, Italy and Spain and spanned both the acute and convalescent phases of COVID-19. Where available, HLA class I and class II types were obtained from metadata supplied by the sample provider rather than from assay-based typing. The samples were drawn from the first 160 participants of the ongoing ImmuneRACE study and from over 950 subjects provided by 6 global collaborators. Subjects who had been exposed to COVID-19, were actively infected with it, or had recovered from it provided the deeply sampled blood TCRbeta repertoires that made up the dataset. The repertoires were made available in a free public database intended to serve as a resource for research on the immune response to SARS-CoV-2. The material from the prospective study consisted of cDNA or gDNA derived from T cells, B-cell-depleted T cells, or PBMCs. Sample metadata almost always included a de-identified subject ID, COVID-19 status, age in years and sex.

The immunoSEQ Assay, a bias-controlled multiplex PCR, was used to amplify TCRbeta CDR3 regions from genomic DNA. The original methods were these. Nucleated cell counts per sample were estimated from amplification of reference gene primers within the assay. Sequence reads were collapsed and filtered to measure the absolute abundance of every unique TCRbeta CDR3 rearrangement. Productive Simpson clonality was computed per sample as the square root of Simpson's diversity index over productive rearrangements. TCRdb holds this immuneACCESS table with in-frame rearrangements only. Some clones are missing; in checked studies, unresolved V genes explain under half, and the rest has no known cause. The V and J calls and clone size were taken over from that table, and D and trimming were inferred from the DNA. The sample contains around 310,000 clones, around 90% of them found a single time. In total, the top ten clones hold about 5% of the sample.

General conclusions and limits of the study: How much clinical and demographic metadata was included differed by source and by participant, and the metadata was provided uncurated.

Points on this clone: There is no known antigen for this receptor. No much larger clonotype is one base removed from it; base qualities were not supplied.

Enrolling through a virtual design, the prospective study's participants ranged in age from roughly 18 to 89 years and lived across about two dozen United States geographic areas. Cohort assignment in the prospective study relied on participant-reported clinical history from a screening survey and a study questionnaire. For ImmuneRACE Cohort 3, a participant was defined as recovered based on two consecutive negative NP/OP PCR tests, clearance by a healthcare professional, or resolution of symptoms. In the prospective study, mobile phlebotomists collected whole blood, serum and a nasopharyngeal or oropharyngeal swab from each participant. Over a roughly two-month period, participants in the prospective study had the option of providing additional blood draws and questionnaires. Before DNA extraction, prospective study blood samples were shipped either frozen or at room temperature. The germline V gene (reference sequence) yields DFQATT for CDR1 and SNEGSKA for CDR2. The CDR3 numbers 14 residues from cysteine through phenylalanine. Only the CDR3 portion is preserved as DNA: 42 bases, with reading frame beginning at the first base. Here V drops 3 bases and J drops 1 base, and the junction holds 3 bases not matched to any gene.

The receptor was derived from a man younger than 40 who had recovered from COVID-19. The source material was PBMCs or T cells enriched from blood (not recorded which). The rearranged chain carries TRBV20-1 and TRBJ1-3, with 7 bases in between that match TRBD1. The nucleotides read TGCAGTGCTAGTAACAGGGGTTCTGGAAACACCATATATTTT. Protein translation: CSASNRGSGNTIYF.